The clone carrying this T cell receptor beta chain appeared once. The antigen remains unidentified. CDR1 and CDR2 from the germline V gene are SGHAT and FQDESV (reference sequence). Trimming took off 0 bases at V and 5 bases at J, with 7 bases between the two ends. This CDR3 comprises 13 residues. These data originate in a study of OX40 agonist ivuxolimab in advanced cancers. Study as a whole: Every 2 weeks, patients got intravenous ivuxolimab at one of six dose levels (0.01-10 mg/kg). A history of anti-PD-1, anti-PD-L1 or anti-CTLA-4 therapy was acceptable, and over 30% had some.

Assay: immunoSEQ multiplex PCR; the TCRdb copy retains only in-frame clones and omits some. The repertoire holds about 71,000 clones, about 91% seen once, with about 14% in the top ten. General observations from the study: By week 6 at 0.1 to 3.0 mg/kg, blood CD4+ and CD8+ T cells had expanded clonally.

This TCR was recovered from an adult with an advanced solid tumor such as melanoma, head and neck, liver or kidney cancer. The sample consisted of CD4+ or CD8+ T cells sorted from blood, taken in a trial of the OX40 agonist ivuxolimab. V gene TRBV11-1 combines with J gene TRBJ1-2; D not resolved. The CDR3 reads CASSLAEGYGYTF. CDR3 nucleotide sequence: TGTGCCAGCAGCTTAGCGGAGGGATATGGCTACACCTTC.